The 4 T cell receptor beta chains given below trace back to one sample, sequenced in a study of OX40 agonist ivuxolimab in advanced cancers. The method was the immunoSEQ multiplex PCR assay. TCRdb re-hosts the immuneACCESS table, in-frame sequences only. Its copies lack some clones; in the studies checked, an unresolved V gene accounts for under half of them, and the cause for the rest is not known. Recorded for this sample are 68,000 or so clones; roughly 86% of them occurred a single time. The biggest ten clones account for 2% to 2.5% of the sample. Sequenced here: CD4+ or CD8+ T cells sorted from blood, sampled in a trial of the OX40 agonist ivuxolimab. These receptors originate from an adult with an advanced solid tumor such as melanoma, head and neck, liver or kidney cancer.

This sequence joins TRBV6-5 and TRBJ2-3; possible D gene TRBD1, 5 bases. This CDR3 has 14 amino acids. CDR1 MNHEY and CDR2 SVGAGI come from the germline V gene. V gave up 4 bases and J gave up 6 bases, with 14 bases separating them. The CDR3 sequence is CASSSGLQVDTQYF. The CDR3 coding sequence is TGTGCCAGCAGTTCCGGGTTACAGGTTGATACGCAGTATTTT.

The chain recombines TRBV6-6 with TRBJ2-7; maybe TRBD1 (6 bases). Germline assignment: CDR1 MNHNY and CDR2 SVGAGI (reference sequence). CDR3 length equals 15 residues. Trimming took 6 bases from V and 4 from J, leaving 19 bases between them. The CDR3 sequence: CASRTYREKGYEQYF. The CDR3 DNA is TGTGCCAGCAGGACCTACAGGGAAAAGGGTTACGAGCAGTACTTC.

The V call is TRBV19, the J call TRBJ1-5; 10 bases match TRBD1. Looked up from germline, CDR1 is LNHDA and CDR2 is SQIVND (reference sequence). The trim removed 4 bases at V and 0 bases at J, leaving 12 bases unmatched. This CDR3 is built from 19 residues. This CDR3 is CASSNSRDRGLYSNQPQHF. DNA of the CDR3: TGTGCCAGTAGTAACAGCCGGGACAGGGGACTATATAGCAATCAGCCCCAGCATTTT.

J is TRBJ1-1 and V is TRBV2; D possibly corresponds to TRBD1 (5 bases). The CDR3 runs to 14 residues. Germline loops: CDR1 SNHLY, CDR2 FYNNEI. V lost 4 bases, J lost 11 bases, and 20 bases lay in between. CDR3 protein: CASSGSGGFTEAFF. The CDR3 region has the DNA TGTGCCAGCAGTGGATCGGGGGGGTTTACGGAGGCTTTCTTT.